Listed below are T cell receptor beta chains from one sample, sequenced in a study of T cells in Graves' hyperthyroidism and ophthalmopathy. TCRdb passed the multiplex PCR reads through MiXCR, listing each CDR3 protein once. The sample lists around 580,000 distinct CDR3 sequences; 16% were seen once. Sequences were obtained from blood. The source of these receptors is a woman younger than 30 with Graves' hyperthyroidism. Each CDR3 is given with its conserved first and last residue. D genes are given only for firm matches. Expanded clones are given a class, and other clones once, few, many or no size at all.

CDR3nt: TGTGCCAGCAGCCTGGGGGGCCACGAGACCCAGTACTTC; CDR3aa: CASSLGGHETQYF; v_gene: TRBV7-2; abundance: few; d_gene: -; j_gene: TRBJ2-5
CDR3nt: TGTGCCAGCAGACTTCACACAGATACGCAGTATTTT; CDR3aa: CASRLHTDTQYF; v_gene: TRBV25-1; abundance: -; d_gene: -; j_gene: TRBJ2-3
CDR3nt: TGCGCCAGCAGTAGGACTAGCGGGAGAAGGTCCGCACAGACAGATACGCAGTATTTT; CDR3aa: CASSRTSGRRSAQTDTQYF; v_gene: TRBV10-2; abundance: once; d_gene: TRBD2; j_gene: TRBJ2-3
CDR3nt: TGCAGTGCTAGAGTAGCTAGAAAGGTGGATGAGCAGTTCTTC; CDR3aa: CSARVARKVDEQFF; v_gene: TRBV20-1; abundance: -; d_gene: -; j_gene: TRBJ2-1
CDR3nt: TGTGCCAGCAATGGGGGGACTAGCGCCCCAGATACGCAGTATTTT; CDR3aa: CASNGGTSAPDTQYF; v_gene: TRBV28; abundance: few; d_gene: TRBD2; j_gene: TRBJ2-3
CDR3nt: TGTGCCAGCACTCGGAGCGGGAGGATCCCCGAGCAGTACTTC; CDR3aa: CASTRSGRIPEQYF; v_gene: TRBV6-1; abundance: few; d_gene: TRBD2; j_gene: TRBJ2-7
CDR3nt: TGTGCCAGCAGTTGGGACGACCAAGAGACCCAGTACTTC; CDR3aa: CASSWDDQETQYF; v_gene: TRBV6-5; abundance: few; d_gene: -; j_gene: TRBJ2-5
CDR3nt: TGTGCCAGCAGCGTCGGCCGCCGAGAAGCTTTCTTT; CDR3aa: CASSVGRREAFF; v_gene: TRBV13; abundance: few; d_gene: -; j_gene: TRBJ1-1
CDR3nt: TGCGCCAGCACGCTTGGATTAGCTGGAGAGACCCAGTACTTC; CDR3aa: CASTLGLAGETQYF; v_gene: TRBV5-1; abundance: -; d_gene: -; j_gene: TRBJ2-5
CDR3nt: TGTGCCACTGCTACTAGCGGGGGGGCCACAGATACGCAGTATTTT; CDR3aa: CATATSGGATDTQYF; v_gene: TRBV11-3; abundance: few; d_gene: TRBD2; j_gene: TRBJ2-3
CDR3nt: TGTGCCAGCAGGATACAGGGGGCGGCAGATACGCAGTATTTT; CDR3aa: CASRIQGAADTQYF; v_gene: TRBV12-3/TRBV12-4; abundance: -; d_gene: TRBD1; j_gene: TRBJ2-3
CDR3nt: TGTGCCACCAGCAGAGTACGGGACAGCCTCTACGAGCAGTACTTC; CDR3aa: CATSRVRDSLYEQYF; v_gene: TRBV15; abundance: -; d_gene: TRBD1; j_gene: TRBJ2-7
CDR3nt: TGTGCCAGCAGTTACGACCTCTCGAACACTGAAGCTTTCTTT; CDR3aa: CASSYDLSNTEAFF; v_gene: TRBV6-5; abundance: few; d_gene: -; j_gene: TRBJ1-1
CDR3nt: TGTGCCAGCAGTGAATCGGGACTGATAGGGGGCTACACCTTC; CDR3aa: CASSESGLIGGYTF; v_gene: TRBV6-1; abundance: -; d_gene: -; j_gene: TRBJ1-2
CDR3nt: TGTGCCAGCAGCTTAGCGTTTGATAAACGAGGGACCGAAGCTTTCTTT; CDR3aa: CASSLAFDKRGTEAFF; v_gene: TRBV7-2; abundance: many; d_gene: -; j_gene: TRBJ1-1
CDR3nt: TGCAGTGCTAGAGACCTGGCGGGAGAAACCTACGAGCAGTACTTC; CDR3aa: CSARDLAGETYEQYF; v_gene: TRBV20-1; abundance: many; d_gene: TRBD2; j_gene: TRBJ2-7
CDR3nt: TGTGCCACCAGTGATCGGGGTTTCAATGAGCAGTTCTTC; CDR3aa: CATSDRGFNEQFF; v_gene: TRBV24-1; abundance: few; d_gene: -; j_gene: TRBJ2-1
CDR3nt: TGTGCCACCCGGACAGCCAACACTGAAGCTTTCTTT; CDR3aa: CATRTANTEAFF; v_gene: TRBV15; abundance: few; d_gene: -; j_gene: TRBJ1-1
CDR3nt: TGTGCCAGCAGTGATGGACAGGGCCACTCCTACGAGCAGTACTTC; CDR3aa: CASSDGQGHSYEQYF; v_gene: TRBV12-3/TRBV12-4; abundance: -; d_gene: TRBD1; j_gene: TRBJ2-7
CDR3nt: TGTGCCAGCTCACCACGACTAGCGGTCAGGGAAGAGACCCAGTACTTC; CDR3aa: CASSPRLAVREETQYF; v_gene: TRBV18; abundance: -; d_gene: TRBD2; j_gene: TRBJ2-5
CDR3nt: TGCGCCAGCAGTGAGTCTGGCAGGTCGAGCACCGGGGAGCTGTTTTTT; CDR3aa: CASSESGRSSTGELFF; v_gene: TRBV10-1; abundance: -; d_gene: -; j_gene: TRBJ2-2
CDR3nt: TGCAGCGTTGAACGGTTGGGGGCGGGTGAGACCCAGTACTTC; CDR3aa: CSVERLGAGETQYF; v_gene: TRBV29-1; abundance: few; d_gene: -; j_gene: TRBJ2-5
CDR3nt: TGTGCCAGCAGTTACGGCGGGGTGACGGAGACCCAGTACTTC; CDR3aa: CASSYGGVTETQYF; v_gene: TRBV6-6; abundance: many; d_gene: -; j_gene: TRBJ2-5
CDR3nt: TGTGCCACCAGCGATCACATCGAGCAGTACTTC; CDR3aa: CATSDHIEQYF; v_gene: TRBV15; abundance: once; d_gene: -; j_gene: TRBJ2-7
CDR3nt: TGTGCCAGCAGTGAAATGACAGATGAGCAGTTCTTC; CDR3aa: CASSEMTDEQFF; v_gene: TRBV6-1; abundance: -; d_gene: -; j_gene: TRBJ2-1
CDR3nt: TGTGCCACCAGTGTTTCGGGCCTAACCCCTGAGACCCAGTACTTC; CDR3aa: CATSVSGLTPETQYF; v_gene: TRBV24-1; abundance: -; d_gene: -; j_gene: TRBJ2-5
CDR3nt: TGCGCCAGCAGCTCGCAGGGGGCGCGCACTGAAGCTTTCTTT; CDR3aa: CASSSQGARTEAFF; v_gene: TRBV5-1; abundance: many; d_gene: TRBD1; j_gene: TRBJ1-1
CDR3nt: TGCAGTGCTACCAAGACTAGCGGGGTCCCTATTCAGTACTTC; CDR3aa: CSATKTSGVPIQYF; v_gene: TRBV20-1; abundance: many; d_gene: TRBD2; j_gene: TRBJ2-4
CDR3nt: TGCGCCAGCAGCCAAGTGGACGCCTCCTACAATGAGCAGTTCTTC; CDR3aa: CASSQVDASYNEQFF; v_gene: TRBV4-1; abundance: -; d_gene: -; j_gene: TRBJ2-1
CDR3nt: TGTGCCAGCAGCTTGTTACCGTACACAGATACGCAGTATTTT; CDR3aa: CASSLLPYTDTQYF; v_gene: TRBV7-3; abundance: -; d_gene: -; j_gene: TRBJ2-3
CDR3nt: TGTGCCAGCACACCCGGGGTAGCGCGGGAGCAGTACTTC; CDR3aa: CASTPGVAREQYF; v_gene: TRBV11-2; abundance: few; d_gene: -; j_gene: TRBJ2-7
CDR3nt: TGCAGCGGGGGGGGATTGGGTAACACTGAAGCTTTCTTT; CDR3aa: CSGGGLGNTEAFF; v_gene: TRBV29-1; abundance: few; d_gene: -; j_gene: TRBJ1-1
CDR3nt: TGTGCCAGCAGCTTAAGGGTTACCAGCAATCAGCCCCAGCATTTT; CDR3aa: CASSLRVTSNQPQHF; v_gene: TRBV7-2; abundance: few; d_gene: -; j_gene: TRBJ1-5
CDR3nt: TGTGCCAGCAGTTTGGTACGGTACAATGAGCAGTTCTTC; CDR3aa: CASSLVRYNEQFF; v_gene: TRBV12-3/TRBV12-4; abundance: few; d_gene: -; j_gene: TRBJ2-1
CDR3nt: TGTGCCAGCAAAGGGACAGGTGATAATTCACCCCTCCACTTT; CDR3aa: CASKGTGDNSPLHF; v_gene: TRBV6-1; abundance: few; d_gene: TRBD1; j_gene: TRBJ1-6
CDR3nt: TGTGCCAGCAGCCAAGCGGGCGGGTTTCGCCCCTACGAGCAGTACTTC; CDR3aa: CASSQAGGFRPYEQYF; v_gene: TRBV14; abundance: -; d_gene: -; j_gene: TRBJ2-7
CDR3nt: TGTGCCAGCAGTCCGGGACAGGGGGTGGAAAAACTGTTTTTT; CDR3aa: CASSPGQGVEKLFF; v_gene: TRBV27; abundance: many; d_gene: TRBD1; j_gene: TRBJ1-4
CDR3nt: TGCGCCAGCAGCCCCTGGGACAGCACTAGCACAGATACGCAGTATTTT; CDR3aa: CASSPWDSTSTDTQYF; v_gene: TRBV5-1; abundance: few; d_gene: TRBD1; j_gene: TRBJ2-3
CDR3nt: TGTGCCAGCAGTGAAGCGATCGCGGAGTACACAGATACGCAGTATTTT; CDR3aa: CASSEAIAEYTDTQYF; v_gene: TRBV6-1; abundance: -; d_gene: -; j_gene: TRBJ2-3
CDR3nt: TGTGCCAGCAGCCTGCAAGAGCCCCAGCATTTT; CDR3aa: CASSLQEPQHF; v_gene: TRBV12-3/TRBV12-4; abundance: many; d_gene: -; j_gene: TRBJ1-5
CDR3nt: TGTGCCAGCAATCCGGGGGGAGAGACCCAGTACTTC; CDR3aa: CASNPGGETQYF; v_gene: TRBV6-1; abundance: -; d_gene: TRBD2; j_gene: TRBJ2-5
CDR3nt: TGTGCCAGCAGTCACCGGGACGTATTCTACAATGAGCAGTTCTTC; CDR3aa: CASSHRDVFYNEQFF; v_gene: TRBV12-3/TRBV12-4; abundance: few; d_gene: -; j_gene: TRBJ2-1
CDR3nt: TGTGCCAGCAGCTTGGGACAGAACACCATATATTTT; CDR3aa: CASSLGQNTIYF; v_gene: TRBV7-9; abundance: few; d_gene: TRBD1; j_gene: TRBJ1-3
CDR3nt: TGTGCCAGCAGTTACGCCCAGGGAGACTATGGCTACACCTTC; CDR3aa: CASSYAQGDYGYTF; v_gene: TRBV6-1; abundance: many; d_gene: -; j_gene: TRBJ1-2
CDR3nt: TGCAGTGCTACCCCGGGGAGCGGGAGAAGGAATGAGCAGTTCTTC; CDR3aa: CSATPGSGRRNEQFF; v_gene: TRBV20-1; abundance: -; d_gene: TRBD2; j_gene: TRBJ2-1
CDR3nt: TGTGCCAGCAGCGGTATCCAGGGACCTGGAAACACCATATATTTT; CDR3aa: CASSGIQGPGNTIYF; v_gene: TRBV12-3/TRBV12-4; abundance: -; d_gene: -; j_gene: TRBJ1-3
CDR3nt: TGCAGCGTTGGGGGGGGCGGGAAGGATGAGCAGTTCTTC; CDR3aa: CSVGGGGKDEQFF; v_gene: TRBV29-1; abundance: many; d_gene: -; j_gene: TRBJ2-1
CDR3nt: TGCAGCGTTATTGGACCGGACTTCTACACAGATACGCAGTATTTT; CDR3aa: CSVIGPDFYTDTQYF; v_gene: TRBV29-1; abundance: many; d_gene: -; j_gene: TRBJ2-3
CDR3nt: TGTGCCAGCAGTTACTCTTCCACAGGGGACAATCAGCCCCAGCATTTT; CDR3aa: CASSYSSTGDNQPQHF; v_gene: TRBV6-6; abundance: few; d_gene: TRBD1; j_gene: TRBJ1-5
CDR3nt: TGCGCCAGCAGCCAAGATTTTCGGGGCGGAGGAGATACGCAGTATTTT; CDR3aa: CASSQDFRGGGDTQYF; v_gene: TRBV4-3; abundance: few; d_gene: -; j_gene: TRBJ2-3